This T cell receptor (beta chain) was sequenced in a study of CD4 T cells in relation to SARS-CoV-2 and coronaviruses. Background on the study: ViraFEST: approximately eleven-day antigen culture of PBMCs, then TCR beta CDR3 sequencing. No peptide or an HIV-1 Nef peptide pool served as negative control. The restricting HLA molecule for shared crossreactive spike epitopes was mapped.

Before the COVID-19 pandemic, during about 2011-2019, CD4+ T cells were taken from unexposed donors. Isolation of CD4+ T cells took place after about 10 days in culture. Each well had around 2.2 million PBMCs in about 5% human AB serum with IL-2. Assay: immunoSEQ multiplex PCR; the TCRdb copy retains only in-frame clones and omits some. The table records about 28,000 clones, less than 85% of them present only once. A remark on this clone: Its antigen is currently unknown.

This CDR3 has 14 amino acids. Germline values: CDR1 SNHLY, CDR2 FYNNEI. The junction had 6 bases not matched to a gene; V was cut back by 7 bases and J by 1 base. Sequenced material: CD4+ T cells from PBMCs, cultured in vitro. The chain links TRBV2 to TRBJ1-1; 7 positions match TRBD1. This receptor was taken from a human donor in good health. The CDR3 DNA is TGTGCCAGCACTAACAGGGGTGGGAACACTGAAGCTTTCTTT. This translates into CASTNRGGNTEAFF.